This T cell receptor (beta chain) originates from a study of blood T cell repertoires in COVID-19. Methods used by the authors: Amplifying reference gene primers gave estimates of nucleated cell counts. Some clones are missing from TCRdb's copy, which holds only in-frame ones; the method was immunoSEQ multiplex PCR. Clonal size and the V and J genes are those of that table, whereas D and trimming came from the DNA. Of 200,000 to 250,000 clones listed, roughly 87% are singletons. Participants were aged about 18 to 90 years, lived in over 20 US areas, and enrolled virtually. The sample consisted of PBMCs or T cells enriched from blood (not recorded which). The receptor's source is a man aged 25-45 years who had recovered from COVID-19.

As DNA, the CDR3 is TGTGCCAGTGGACAGGGGGCGAGACAGCCCCAGCATTTT. It specifies CASGQGARQPQHF. This chain uses TRBV19 with TRBJ1-5; 11 nucleotides agree with TRBD1. Trimming cost V 8 bases and J 7 bases; bases outside gene matches: 4. Germline V CDR1 and CDR2: LNHDA, SQIVND (reference sequence). The CDR3 length is 13 residues.